This is a list of T cell receptor beta chains from one sample in a study of T cell responses to AZD1222 COVID-19 vaccine. Libraries were prepared by immunoSEQ multiplex PCR; TCRdb keeps only in-frame clonotypes and omits some of them. The sample holds 100,000 or so clones, around 87% seen once. This sample comprised peripheral blood, obtained on day 0 of AZD1222 vaccination. These receptors were collected from an adult in good health. The CDR3 runs from the conserved cysteine through the conserved F or W. D genes are given only for firm matches. Clone size is not always given. Where it is, it says once, few, many or a class for expanded clones.

D,J,V,size,DNA,CDR3
TRBD1,TRBJ2-7,TRBV5-4,once,TGTGCCAGCAGAGGGGACAGGGCCACCGAGCAGTACTTC,CASRGDRATEQYF
TRBD2,TRBJ2-2,TRBV4-1,-,TGCGCCAGCAGCCAAGAGCGGGAGGGCCCATTACCCGGGGAGCTGTTTTTT,CASSQEREGPLPGELFF
TRBD2,TRBJ2-1,TRBV7-2,-,TGTGCCAGCAGCCGGAACGGACTAGCGGACTCCTACAATGAGCAGTTCTTC,CASSRNGLADSYNEQFF
-,TRBJ1-3,TRBV30,-,TGTGCCTGGAGTCCAGGGAGAAATTTGGCCCAAGGCTCTGGAAACACCATATATTTT,CAWSPGRNLAQGSGNTIYF
-,TRBJ2-5,TRBV29-1,-,TGCAGCGCCAGGGACGTACCGTACCAAGAGACCCAGTACTTC,CSARDVPYQETQYF
TRBD1,TRBJ1-3,TRBV28,once,TGTGCCAGCAGTCCCCCCGGGGCAGGGGGCGGCATAGCTGGAAACACCATATATTTT,CASSPPGAGGGIAGNTIYF
-,TRBJ1-1,TRBV9,-,TGTGCCAGCAGCGTAGGGCAGCCCGAGACTGAAGCTTTCTTT,CASSVGQPETEAFF
TRBD1,TRBJ1-1,TRBV28,-,TGTGCCAGCAGTCGACAGGGGGGGTGGAATGAAGCTTTCTTT,CASSRQGGWNEAFF
-,TRBJ1-6,TRBV19,-,TGTGCCAGTAGTCCTCTGATGAGAAGGGCGGATTCACCCCTCCACTTT,CASSPLMRRADSPLHF
TRBD1,TRBJ1-1,TRBV7-3,-,TGTGCCAGCAGCGAACAGACAGGGTTGAACACTGAAGCTTTCTTT,CASSEQTGLNTEAFF
TRBD1,TRBJ1-3,TRBV14,-,TGTGCCAGCAGCGGGACAGGGGTCACCATATATTTT,CASSGTGVTIYF
-,TRBJ1-5,TRBV6-2/TRBV6-3,-,TGTGCCAGCAGTTGGCAGAATCAGCCCCAGCATTTT,CASSWQNQPQHF
TRBD1,TRBJ2-6,TRBV19,-,TGTGCCAGTAGTACGGGACAGGGTTTCTCTGGGGCCAACGTCCTGACTTTC,CASSTGQGFSGANVLTF
-,TRBJ1-1,TRBV7-2,-,TGTGCCAGCAGCCTGGACATATTCATGAACACTGAAGCTTTCTTT,CASSLDIFMNTEAFF
-,TRBJ1-1,TRBV3-1/TRBV3-2,-,TGTGCCAGCAGCCATCGTGAAGGGGAAGCTTTCTTT,CASSHREGEAFF
-,TRBJ1-5,TRBV5-6,-,TGTGCCAGCAGCGTGGGACTATCTAGTCAGCCCCAGCATTTT,CASSVGLSSQPQHF
-,TRBJ1-2,TRBV28,-,TGTGCCAGCAGTCCCGGAGGCAGAAAATATGGCTACACCTTC,CASSPGGRKYGYTF
TRBD1,TRBJ1-5,TRBV9,-,TGTGCCAGCAGCGTAGGTGGGACAGGCAATCAGCCCCAGCATTTT,CASSVGGTGNQPQHF
-,TRBJ2-7,TRBV30,-,TGTGCCTGGAGTGATGGCAGGGCTTACGAGCAGTACTTC,CAWSDGRAYEQYF
-,TRBJ2-1,TRBV5-4,-,TGTGCCAGCAGCAAGGGTGGGGAGGATGAGCAGTTCTTC,CASSKGGEDEQFF
TRBD2,TRBJ2-3,TRBV5-5,-,TGTGCCAGCAGCTTTGGCGGGAGTCATACGCAGTATTTT,CASSFGGSHTQYF
-,TRBJ1-3,TRBV7-2,-,TGTGCCAGCAGCTTAAGTGCAGGGTCCGGAAACACCATATATTTT,CASSLSAGSGNTIYF
-,TRBJ1-1,TRBV29-1,-,TGCAGCGTCGAGACAAGTACCCTGAACACTGAAGCTTTCTTT,CSVETSTLNTEAFF
-,TRBJ1-3,TRBV15,-,TGTGCCACCAGCAGAGATCGTGTCTCTGGAAACACCATATATTTT,CATSRDRVSGNTIYF
TRBD1,TRBJ2-1,TRBV27,-,TGTGCCAGCAGTTCGGGGACAGGGACTTACAATGAGCAGTTCTTC,CASSSGTGTYNEQFF
-,TRBJ2-7,TRBV7-2,-,TGTGCCAGCAGCTTAAAGAGATCCTACGAGCAGTACTTC,CASSLKRSYEQYF
-,TRBJ2-3,TRBV7-8,-,TGTGCCAGCAGCCTTACTTTCCTCTCCACAGATACGCAGTATTTT,CASSLTFLSTDTQYF
-,TRBJ2-1,TRBV28,once,TGTGCCAGCAGTTTTAGCGCACAACATCCTGAGCAGTTCTTC,CASSFSAQHPEQFF
-,TRBJ2-7,TRBV5-4,-,TGTGCCAGCAGCTTGGTACGCGGGACCTCCTACGAGCAGTACTTC,CASSLVRGTSYEQYF
TRBD1,TRBJ1-4,TRBV29-1,-,TGCAGCGTTGAAGGGACAGGGACTAATGAAAAACTGTTTTTT,CSVEGTGTNEKLFF
TRBD1,TRBJ1-5,TRBV6-1,-,TGTGCCAGCAGTGAAGGAGGGGACAGGGCTTCGCCCCAGCATTTT,CASSEGGDRASPQHF
TRBD1,TRBJ2-6,TRBV7-6,-,TGTGCCAGCAGCTCTGGGACAGGGGGCTCTGGGGCCAACGTCCTGACTTTC,CASSSGTGGSGANVLTF